The source of this T cell receptor (beta chain) is a study of beta chain features in type 1 diabetes. General study points: A closer apparent resemblance between naive, central memory and Treg TCRB repertoires was seen in patients than in healthy donors. Type 1 diabetes patients had moderately but significantly shorter TCRB CDR3s in all four CD4+ subsets. More deletions and fewer insertions at VDJ junctions were found in patients with type 1 diabetes.

A CD45RO/CCR7/CD25/CD127/CD95/CD27 panel sorted naive, central memory, regulatory and stem cell-like memory CD4+ cells. Investigators reverse transcribed all isolated RNA, so they sequenced expressed TCRB transcripts. Produced via immunoSEQ multiplex PCR; TCRdb's table is partial and in-frame only. The sample has a few hundred thousand clones; about 20% are singletons. Germline CDR1 and CDR2: PRHDT and FYEKMQ (reference sequence). The CDR3 loop spans 14 amino acids. Germline trimming cut 2 bases from V and 5 bases from J; bases unmatched to any gene: 5. For this clone: Its matching antigen is unknown.

Sequencing input: naive CD4+ T cells from blood. This receptor was identified in a woman in her forties with type 1 diabetes. The chain recombines TRBV13 with TRBJ1-1, with 7 bases lining up with TRBD1. CDR3 protein: CASSLFGDSTEAFF. The CDR3 region has the DNA TGTGCCAGCAGCTTATTTGGGGACAGTACTGAAGCTTTCTTT.